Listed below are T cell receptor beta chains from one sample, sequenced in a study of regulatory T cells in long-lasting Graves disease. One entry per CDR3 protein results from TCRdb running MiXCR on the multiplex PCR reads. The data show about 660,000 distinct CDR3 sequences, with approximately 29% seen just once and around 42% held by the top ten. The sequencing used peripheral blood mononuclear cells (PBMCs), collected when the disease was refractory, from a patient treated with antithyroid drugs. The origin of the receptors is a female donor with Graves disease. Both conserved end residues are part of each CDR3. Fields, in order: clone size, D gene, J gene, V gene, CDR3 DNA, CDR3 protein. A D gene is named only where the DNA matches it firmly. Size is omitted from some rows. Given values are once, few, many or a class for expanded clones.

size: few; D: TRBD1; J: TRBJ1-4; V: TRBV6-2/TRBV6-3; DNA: TGTGCCAGCAGACCGACAGGGGGAACTAATGAAAAACTGTTTTTT; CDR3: CASRPTGGTNEKLFF
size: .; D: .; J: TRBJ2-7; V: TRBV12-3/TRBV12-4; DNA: TGTGCCAGCAGCCCGTTCCGGACCTCCTACGAGCAGTACTTC; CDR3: CASSPFRTSYEQYF
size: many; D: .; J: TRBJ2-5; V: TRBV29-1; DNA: TGCAGCGTTGCGACAACCCAAGAGACCCAGTACTTC; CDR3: CSVATTQETQYF
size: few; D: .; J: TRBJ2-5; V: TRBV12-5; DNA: TGTGCTAGTGGTTCGAGACTAGGTTCGCGTGCGGAAGAGACCCAGTACTTC; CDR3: CASGSRLGSRAEETQYF
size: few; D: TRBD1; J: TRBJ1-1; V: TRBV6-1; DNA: TGTGCCAGCAGTGATTTCGGACAGGTGGTGAACACTGAAGCTTTCTTT; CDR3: CASSDFGQVVNTEAFF
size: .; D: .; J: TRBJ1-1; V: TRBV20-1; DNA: TGCAGTGCTAGGGGCGGCGGGGCGGTTGGGGGTGAAGCTTTCTTT; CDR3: CSARGGGAVGGEAFF
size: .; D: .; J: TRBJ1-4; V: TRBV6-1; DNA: TGTGCCACCCGTTGGGGGGGTCGGGAAAAACTGTTTTTT; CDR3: CATRWGGREKLFF
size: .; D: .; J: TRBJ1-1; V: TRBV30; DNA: TGTGCCTGGGAGATTGGAGGGACCCCCACTGAAGCTTTCTTT; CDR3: CAWEIGGTPTEAFF
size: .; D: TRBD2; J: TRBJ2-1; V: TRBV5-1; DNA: TGCGCCAGCAGCTCCCGGAAGGCCGGGAGGCTCTACAATGAGCAGTTCTTC; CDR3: CASSSRKAGRLYNEQFF
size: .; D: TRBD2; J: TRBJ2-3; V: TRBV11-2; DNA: TGTGCCAGCAGCTTCGTCACTAGCGGGAGAAAAGATACGCAGTATTTT; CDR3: CASSFVTSGRKDTQYF